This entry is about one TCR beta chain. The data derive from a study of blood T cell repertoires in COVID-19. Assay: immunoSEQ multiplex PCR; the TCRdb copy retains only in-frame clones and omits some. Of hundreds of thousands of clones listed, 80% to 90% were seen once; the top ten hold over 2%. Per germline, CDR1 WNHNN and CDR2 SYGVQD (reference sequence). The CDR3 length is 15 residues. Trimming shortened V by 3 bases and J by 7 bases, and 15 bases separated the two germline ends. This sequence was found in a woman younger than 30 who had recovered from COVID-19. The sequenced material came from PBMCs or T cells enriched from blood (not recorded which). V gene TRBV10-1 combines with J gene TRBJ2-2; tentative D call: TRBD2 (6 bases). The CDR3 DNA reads TGCGCCAGCAGTGACGGCGGGGATGTGATCGGGGAGCTGTTTTTT. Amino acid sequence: CASSDGGDVIGELFF.